Listed below are T cell receptor beta chains from one sample, sequenced in a study of neurological immune-mediated disorders. TCRdb ran MiXCR on the 5' RACE reads and lists one entry per CDR3 protein. The sample lists about 30,000 distinct CDR3 sequences; approximately 16% were seen once. Material: CD4+ T cells from blood. These receptors came from a female donor with HTLV-1-associated myelopathy (HAM/TSP). CDR3s include the opening cysteine and the closing phenylalanine or tryptophan. A D gene is named only where the DNA matches it firmly. For some rows the clone size is stated as once, few or many, or as a class when expanded; others skip it.

d_gene | j_gene | abundance | v_gene | CDR3aa | CDR3nt
NA | TRBJ2-5 | NA | TRBV20-1 | CSARNLDRAGGSETQYF | TGCAGTGCTAGAAACCTGGACAGGGCGGGCGGGAGTGAGACCCAGTACTTC
NA | TRBJ2-2 | many | TRBV5-5 | CASSSVGPPTVFGGELFF | TGTGCCAGCAGCTCCGTTGGTCCGCCGACAGTTTTTGGTGGGGAGCTGTTTTTT
TRBD1 | TRBJ2-1 | many | TRBV7-2 | CASSSDRGRSANNEQFF | TGTGCCAGCAGTAGCGACAGGGGGCGGAGCGCAAACAATGAGCAGTTCTTC
NA | TRBJ2-5 | many | TRBV28 | CASSLAGKSETQYF | TGTGCCAGCAGTCTCGCCGGGAAATCAGAGACCCAGTACTTC
NA | TRBJ2-5 | many | TRBV20-1 | CSARDYGGGGETQYF | TGCAGTGCTAGAGATTACGGCGGAGGAGGGGAGACCCAGTACTTC
NA | TRBJ2-7 | NA | TRBV28 | CASSFSYGAYYEQYF | TGTGCCAGCAGTTTTTCTTATGGGGCTTACTACGAGCAGTACTTC
TRBD1 | TRBJ1-2 | many | TRBV20-1 | CSARTGVLGHGYTF | TGCAGTGCTCGTACAGGGGTATTGGGGCATGGCTACACCTTC
NA | TRBJ2-3 | many | TRBV3-1 | CASSPDARLTDTQYF | TGTGCCAGCAGCCCTGACGCACGACTCACAGATACGCAGTATTTT
NA | TRBJ1-4 | many | TRBV7-2 | CASSLGGLREKLFF | TGTGCCAGCAGCTTGGGGGGGTTGCGGGAAAAACTGTTTTTT
NA | TRBJ2-5 | NA | TRBV28 | CASSTNGPRRQETQYF | TGTGCCAGCAGTACCAACGGCCCAAGACGCCAAGAGACCCAGTACTTC
NA | TRBJ2-7 | many | TRBV7-2 | CASSPTGFREQYF | TGTGCCAGCAGCCCCACAGGGTTCCGCGAGCAGTACTTC
TRBD1 | TRBJ2-5 | many | TRBV27 | CASSVDRGGQETQYF | TGTGCCAGCAGCGTTGACAGGGGAGGCCAAGAGACCCAGTACTTC
NA | TRBJ1-5 | many | TRBV5-1 | CASSSRGGSQPQHF | TGCGCCAGCAGCTCCCGAGGGGGTAGTCAGCCCCAGCATTTT
NA | TRBJ1-1 | many | TRBV9 | CASSVESRDTEAFF | TGTGCCAGCAGCGTAGAATCCAGGGACACTGAAGCTTTCTTT
TRBD2 | TRBJ2-1 | many | TRBV29-1 | CSVDPGLAGSQFF | TGCAGCGTTGATCCGGGACTAGCGGGTTCGCAGTTCTTC
TRBD2 | TRBJ2-2 | many | TRBV2 | CASGREVLTGELFF | TGTGCCAGCGGCCGGGAGGTTTTGACCGGGGAGCTGTTTTTT
NA | TRBJ1-4 | medium-sized | TRBV7-9 | CASSSRFGNEKLFF | TGTGCCAGCAGTTCCCGCTTTGGTAATGAAAAACTGTTTTTT
TRBD2 | TRBJ2-3 | NA | TRBV20-1 | CSALTGGGPGTDTQYF | TGCAGTGCTCTTACCGGGGGGGGTCCTGGCACAGATACGCAGTATTTT
NA | TRBJ2-5 | many | TRBV4-2 | CASSLSGAIQETQYF | TGTGCCAGCAGCCTTAGTGGTGCTATACAAGAGACCCAGTACTTC
NA | TRBJ1-3 | many | TRBV7-9 | CASSQGNTIYF | TGTGCCAGCAGCCAGGGAAACACCATATATTTT
NA | TRBJ1-5 | many | TRBV7-2 | CASSSRGVGGQPQHF | TGTGCCAGCAGCTCCCGCGGGGTGGGAGGTCAGCCCCAGCATTTT
NA | TRBJ1-2 | many | TRBV5-1 | CASSLDGQNYGYTF | TGCGCCAGCAGCTTGGATGGCCAAAACTATGGCTACACCTTC
TRBD2 | TRBJ2-3 | many | TRBV28 | CASSLGGEGADTQYF | TGTGCCAGCAGTTTAGGGGGGGAAGGGGCAGATACGCAGTATTTT
TRBD2 | TRBJ2-1 | NA | TRBV5-6 | CASSPWRGGYNEQFF | TGTGCCAGCAGCCCCTGGCGGGGGGGTTACAATGAGCAGTTCTTC
TRBD2 | TRBJ2-6 | many | TRBV6-5 | CASKRGVSGANVLTF | TGTGCCAGCAAGCGGGGGGTCTCTGGGGCCAACGTCCTGACTTTC